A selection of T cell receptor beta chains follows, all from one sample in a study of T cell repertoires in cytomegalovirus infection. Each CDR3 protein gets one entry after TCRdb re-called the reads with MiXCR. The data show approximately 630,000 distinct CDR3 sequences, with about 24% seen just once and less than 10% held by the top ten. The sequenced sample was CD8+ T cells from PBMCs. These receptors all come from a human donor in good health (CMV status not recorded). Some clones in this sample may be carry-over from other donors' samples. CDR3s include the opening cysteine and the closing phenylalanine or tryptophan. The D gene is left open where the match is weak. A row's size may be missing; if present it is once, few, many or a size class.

CDR3aa: CASSLGVLGTEIYGYTF; CDR3nt: TGTGCCAGCAGTTTGGGGGTTTTAGGGACAGAGATCTATGGCTACACCTTC; d_gene: TRBD1; abundance: -; j_gene: TRBJ1-2; v_gene: TRBV12-3/TRBV12-4
CDR3aa: CASSWGDGNTDTQYF; CDR3nt: TGTGCCAGCAGCTGGGGGGACGGCAACACAGATACGCAGTATTTT; d_gene: -; abundance: many; j_gene: TRBJ2-3; v_gene: TRBV28
CDR3aa: CASSSHGSNQPQHF; CDR3nt: TGTGCCAGCAGTTCACATGGGAGCAATCAGCCCCAGCATTTT; d_gene: -; abundance: -; j_gene: TRBJ1-5; v_gene: TRBV27
CDR3aa: CASSSVTGTGNNEQFF; CDR3nt: TGTGCCAGCAGCTCCGTAACCGGGACAGGGAACAATGAGCAGTTCTTC; d_gene: TRBD1; abundance: few; j_gene: TRBJ2-1; v_gene: TRBV28
CDR3aa: CASSDEFGAQETQYF; CDR3nt: TGTGCCAGCAGTGACGAGTTCGGGGCACAAGAGACCCAGTACTTC; d_gene: -; abundance: -; j_gene: TRBJ2-5; v_gene: TRBV2
CDR3aa: CASSQEQLAGNTIYF; CDR3nt: TGCGCCAGCAGCCAAGAACAGCTAGCTGGAAACACCATATATTTT; d_gene: -; abundance: many; j_gene: TRBJ1-3; v_gene: TRBV4-1
CDR3aa: CASSQAGGGGYEQYF; CDR3nt: TGTGCCAGCAGCCAAGCCGGAGGGGGCGGCTACGAGCAGTACTTC; d_gene: -; abundance: many; j_gene: TRBJ2-7; v_gene: TRBV14
CDR3aa: CASSQADWGTANTGELFF; CDR3nt: TGTGCCAGCAGCCAAGCCGATTGGGGGACTGCGAACACCGGGGAGCTGTTTTTT; d_gene: -; abundance: many; j_gene: TRBJ2-2; v_gene: TRBV14
CDR3aa: CATSDRQGGGQPQHF; CDR3nt: TGTGCCACCAGTGACCGACAGGGAGGCGGTCAGCCCCAGCATTTT; d_gene: TRBD1; abundance: few; j_gene: TRBJ1-5; v_gene: TRBV24-1
CDR3aa: CASSLGDYGGETQYF; CDR3nt: TGCGCCAGCAGCTTGGGGGACTACGGTGGGGAGACCCAGTACTTC; d_gene: TRBD2; abundance: few; j_gene: TRBJ2-5; v_gene: TRBV5-1
CDR3aa: CASSFLPEGTEAFF; CDR3nt: TGTGCCAGCAGCTTTTTACCGGAGGGGACGGAAGCTTTCTTT; d_gene: -; abundance: few; j_gene: TRBJ1-1; v_gene: TRBV7-9
CDR3aa: CASSLVISTDTQYF; CDR3nt: TGTGCCAGCAGCTTGGTGATTAGCACAGATACGCAGTATTTT; d_gene: -; abundance: few; j_gene: TRBJ2-3; v_gene: TRBV7-9
CDR3aa: CATSDFRDGQETQYF; CDR3nt: TGTGCCACCAGTGATTTCCGGGACGGCCAAGAGACCCAGTACTTC; d_gene: -; abundance: few; j_gene: TRBJ2-5; v_gene: TRBV24-1
CDR3aa: CASSFGGWLFF; CDR3nt: TGTGCCAGCAGCTTCGGGGGGTGGCTGTTTTTT; d_gene: TRBD2; abundance: few; j_gene: TRBJ2-2; v_gene: TRBV7-8
CDR3aa: CASSTTGFEAFF; CDR3nt: TGTGCCAGCAGCACGACAGGGTTTGAAGCTTTCTTT; d_gene: TRBD1; abundance: -; j_gene: TRBJ1-1; v_gene: TRBV7-9
CDR3aa: CSANRDRGTGELFF; CDR3nt: TGCAGTGCCAACCGGGACAGGGGCACCGGGGAGCTGTTTTTT; d_gene: TRBD1; abundance: -; j_gene: TRBJ2-2; v_gene: TRBV20-1
CDR3aa: CSARERRVGAFF; CDR3nt: TGCAGTGCTAGAGAGAGGAGGGTGGGGGCTTTCTTT; d_gene: -; abundance: few; j_gene: TRBJ1-1; v_gene: TRBV20-1
CDR3aa: CASSLDETSGGARYNEQFF; CDR3nt: TGCGCCAGCAGCTTGGATGAGACTAGCGGGGGGGCGAGGTACAATGAGCAGTTCTTC; d_gene: TRBD2; abundance: few; j_gene: TRBJ2-1; v_gene: TRBV5-1
CDR3aa: CSAGGRDVGSYEQYF; CDR3nt: TGCAGTGCAGGGGGGAGGGACGTAGGATCCTACGAGCAGTACTTC; d_gene: -; abundance: -; j_gene: TRBJ2-7; v_gene: TRBV20-1
CDR3aa: CATSRTRDYRETQYF; CDR3nt: TGTGCCACCAGCAGAACTCGGGACTACAGAGAGACCCAGTACTTC; d_gene: TRBD2; abundance: -; j_gene: TRBJ2-5; v_gene: TRBV15
CDR3aa: CASSLVVRPKDYGYTF; CDR3nt: TGTGCCAGCAGCTTAGTGGTACGACCAAAGGACTATGGCTACACCTTC; d_gene: -; abundance: many; j_gene: TRBJ1-2; v_gene: TRBV7-8
CDR3aa: CVSSITGEMNTEAFF; CDR3nt: TGTGTCAGCAGTATTACAGGGGAGATGAACACTGAAGCTTTCTTT; d_gene: TRBD1; abundance: -; j_gene: TRBJ1-1; v_gene: TRBV28
CDR3aa: CASSLAPDNSPLHF; CDR3nt: TGTGCTAGCAGCTTAGCTCCCGATAATTCACCCCTCCACTTT; d_gene: -; abundance: few; j_gene: TRBJ1-6; v_gene: TRBV7-7
CDR3aa: CASSPHGLAGNEQFF; CDR3nt: TGTGCCAGCAGCCCTCACGGACTAGCAGGCAATGAGCAGTTCTTC; d_gene: TRBD2; abundance: many; j_gene: TRBJ2-1; v_gene: TRBV12-3/TRBV12-4
CDR3aa: CSATLAGGTYNEQFF; CDR3nt: TGCAGTGCAACCCTAGCGGGGGGCACCTACAATGAGCAGTTCTTC; d_gene: TRBD2; abundance: -; j_gene: TRBJ2-1; v_gene: TRBV20-1
CDR3aa: CASSLLYRRGPTYEQYF; CDR3nt: TGTGCCAGCAGCTTATTGTACCGGCGGGGCCCAACCTACGAGCAGTACTTC; d_gene: -; abundance: many; j_gene: TRBJ2-7; v_gene: TRBV7-2
CDR3aa: CARRDWTGTGELFF; CDR3nt: TGTGCCAGGCGTGACTGGACAGGCACCGGGGAGCTGTTTTTT; d_gene: TRBD1; abundance: few; j_gene: TRBJ2-2; v_gene: TRBV6-6
CDR3aa: CASTPGTDDEKLFF; CDR3nt: TGTGCCAGCACCCCAGGGACCGACGACGAAAAACTGTTTTTT; d_gene: -; abundance: few; j_gene: TRBJ1-4; v_gene: TRBV28
CDR3aa: CASSLGSVGQGINQPQHF; CDR3nt: TGTGCCAGCAGCTTAGGGTCTGTGGGACAGGGGATCAATCAGCCCCAGCATTTT; d_gene: TRBD1; abundance: many; j_gene: TRBJ1-5; v_gene: TRBV7-6
CDR3aa: CASSPLQGHYGYTF; CDR3nt: TGTGCCAGCAGCCCATTACAGGGGCACTATGGCTACACCTTC; d_gene: TRBD1; abundance: -; j_gene: TRBJ1-2; v_gene: TRBV3-1
CDR3aa: CASSEVGHPDQPQHF; CDR3nt: TGTGCCAGCAGTGAAGTAGGGCACCCAGATCAGCCCCAGCATTTT; d_gene: -; abundance: -; j_gene: TRBJ1-5; v_gene: TRBV2
CDR3aa: CSGEYNEQFF; CDR3nt: TGCAGCGGGGAGTACAATGAGCAGTTCTTC; d_gene: -; abundance: few; j_gene: TRBJ2-1; v_gene: TRBV29-1
CDR3aa: CASSFFKEDTQYF; CDR3nt: TGTGCCAGCAGCTTTTTCAAAGAGGATACGCAGTATTTT; d_gene: -; abundance: -; j_gene: TRBJ2-3; v_gene: TRBV7-9
CDR3aa: CASSSGQLVPGANVLTF; CDR3nt: TGTGCCAGCAGTTCAGGACAGTTGGTCCCTGGGGCCAACGTCCTGACTTTC; d_gene: -; abundance: few; j_gene: TRBJ2-6; v_gene: TRBV27
CDR3aa: CASSQDWGAVTDTQYF; CDR3nt: TGTGCCAGCAGCCAAGACTGGGGGGCAGTCACAGATACGCAGTATTTT; d_gene: -; abundance: once; j_gene: TRBJ2-3; v_gene: TRBV14
CDR3aa: CASSNPGAYTDTQYF; CDR3nt: TGTGCCAGCAGCAACCCTGGGGCCTACACAGATACGCAGTATTTT; d_gene: -; abundance: few; j_gene: TRBJ2-3; v_gene: TRBV7-9
CDR3aa: CASSYGFGPTNEKLFF; CDR3nt: TGTGCCAGCAGCTACGGGTTCGGTCCAACTAATGAAAAACTGTTTTTT; d_gene: -; abundance: -; j_gene: TRBJ1-4; v_gene: TRBV6-5
CDR3aa: CASSVKWRFLAGSTDTQYF; CDR3nt: TGTGCCAGCAGCGTTAAGTGGAGATTTCTTGCGGGTAGCACAGATACGCAGTATTTT; d_gene: -; abundance: many; j_gene: TRBJ2-3; v_gene: TRBV7-2
CDR3aa: CASSLNRGQGETQYF; CDR3nt: TGTGCCAGCAGCTTAAACAGGGGTCAGGGAGAGACCCAGTACTTC; d_gene: TRBD1; abundance: many; j_gene: TRBJ2-5; v_gene: TRBV7-2
CDR3aa: CASTPVPGQGASFSSYNEQFF; CDR3nt: TGCGCCAGCACCCCGGTACCGGGACAGGGGGCATCGTTTTCCTCCTACAATGAGCAGTTCTTC; d_gene: TRBD1; abundance: -; j_gene: TRBJ2-1; v_gene: TRBV5-1
CDR3aa: CASSFLFRARDYNEQFF; CDR3nt: TGTGCCAGCAGCTTCTTATTCCGGGCCCGAGACTACAATGAGCAGTTCTTC; d_gene: -; abundance: many; j_gene: TRBJ2-1; v_gene: TRBV7-6
CDR3aa: CASSDPTGLETQYF; CDR3nt: TGTGCCAGCAGTGACCCGACAGGGTTAGAGACCCAGTACTTC; d_gene: TRBD1; abundance: -; j_gene: TRBJ2-5; v_gene: TRBV2
CDR3aa: CSVIDRGGYTF; CDR3nt: TGCAGCGTTATTGACAGGGGTGGCTACACCTTC; d_gene: TRBD1; abundance: -; j_gene: TRBJ1-2; v_gene: TRBV29-1
CDR3aa: CASSYRPQHF; CDR3nt: TGTGCCAGCAGTTACCGGCCCCAGCATTTT; d_gene: -; abundance: few; j_gene: TRBJ1-5; v_gene: TRBV6-6
CDR3aa: CASSYLAGVGYNEQFF; CDR3nt: TGTGCCAGCAGTTACTTAGCGGGCGTAGGCTACAATGAGCAGTTCTTC; d_gene: TRBD2; abundance: few; j_gene: TRBJ2-1; v_gene: TRBV28
CDR3aa: CASSWDILSGNTIYF; CDR3nt: TGTGCCAGCAGCTGGGACATTCTCTCTGGAAACACCATATATTTT; d_gene: -; abundance: many; j_gene: TRBJ1-3; v_gene: TRBV7-2
CDR3aa: CASTLGQLNTEAFF; CDR3nt: TGTGCCAGCACTCTGGGACAGTTGAACACTGAAGCTTTCTTT; d_gene: TRBD1; abundance: -; j_gene: TRBJ1-1; v_gene: TRBV6-6
CDR3aa: CASSPLGRSYGYTF; CDR3nt: TGCGCCAGCAGCCCCCTAGGGAGAAGCTATGGCTACACCTTC; d_gene: -; abundance: few; j_gene: TRBJ1-2; v_gene: TRBV4-3
CDR3aa: CASSLVPQEGGYNEQFF; CDR3nt: TGCGCCAGCAGCTTGGTCCCCCAGGAAGGGGGATACAATGAGCAGTTCTTC; d_gene: -; abundance: -; j_gene: TRBJ2-1; v_gene: TRBV5-1
CDR3aa: CASSFGTPNTEAFF; CDR3nt: TGTGCCAGCAGTTTCGGGACACCCAACACTGAAGCTTTCTTT; d_gene: -; abundance: few; j_gene: TRBJ1-1; v_gene: TRBV27